This T cell receptor (beta chain) comes out of a study of shared clonotypes between healthy human individuals. This clone was seen a single time. Different DNA sequences within this sample yield the same CDR3. TCRdb keeps only in-frame clones here, not all; method: immunoSEQ multiplex PCR. Of 2 million to 2.5 million clones listed, approximately 95% are singletons. Naivety among CD8 cells was defined by CD45RO negativity and positive CCR7 selection, thereby excluding terminally differentiated effector memory CD45RA+ cells. The CDR3 is 12 amino acids. The V segment lost 4 bases and the J segment 6 bases; nucleotides outside the gene matches: 3. Germline-derived CDR1 and CDR2 are SGHAT and FQNNGV.

The sequenced material came from naive CD8+ T cells sorted from blood. V gene TRBV11-2 combines with J gene TRBJ2-7; 7 nucleotides match TRBD2. The sequence derives from a man younger than 35 in good health. The CDR3 DNA reads as TGTGCCAGCAGCTCGGCGGGAGCCGAGCAGTACTTC. As protein: CASSSAGAEQYF. The whole variable domain, remainder taken from reference TRBV11-2 and TRBJ2-7, is EAGVAQSPRYKIIEKRQSVAFWCNPISGHATLYWYQQILGQGPKLLIQFQNNGVVDDSQLPKDRFSAERLKGVDSTLKIQPAKLEDSAVYLCASSSAGAEQYFGPGTRLTVT.